This T cell receptor (beta chain) was sequenced during a study of cytomegalovirus exposure and HLA in healthy donors. Findings and limits, study-wide: As a later analysis showed, a missense DCLRE1C variant was linked to trimming of TCR beta V- and J-genes.

The trim removed 11 bases at V and 6 bases at J, leaving 9 bases unmatched. CDR1 ENHRY and CDR2 SYGVKD come from the germline V gene. The CDR3 is 13 amino acids. On this clone: Its matching antigen is unknown.

In the PCR, 60 Vbeta and 13 Jbeta primers were used. The method was immunoSEQ multiplex PCR; TCRdb's version includes in-frame clones alone and lacks a portion of them. The sample shows tens of thousands of clones, just under 75% of them seen only once. The genes are TRBV10-3 and TRBJ2-3; the match to TRBD2 covers 9 bases. This receptor was identified in a man between 60 and 70 years old in good health and CMV-seronegative. Source material: PBMCs. For the CDR3, the DNA is TGTGCCGCCACAGGACTAGCGACGGATACGCAGTATTTT. It codes for CAATGLATDTQYF.